This TCR beta chain was sequenced during a study of regulatory T cells in long-lasting Graves disease (dated by TCRdb to 2020 to 2023). In terms of the full investigation: Newly diagnosed Graves' disease patients had taken antithyroid drugs for less than 3 months. The study was registered as a clinical trial and conducted in China. Persistent Graves' disease patients were compared with newly diagnosed Graves' disease patients by peripheral blood TCR sequencing and RNA sequencing. TCR sequencing covered some 13 persistent and some 20 newly diagnosed Graves' disease patients, some 33 samples in total.

Turning to this clonotype: It has no known antigen specificity. Within one base of it there is no much larger clone, and no base qualities were kept.

General findings and caveats noted by the study authors: The small sample size was acknowledged by the authors as a limitation that may reduce accuracy. Only the TCR beta chain was sequenced and analyzed. Compared with newly diagnosed patients, patients with persistent Graves' disease had lower TCR Shannon entropy and fewer highly expanded clones, which suggests clonal expansion. Only peripheral blood was studied, because thyroid tissue, the primary lesion, was inaccessible. Patients with persistent disease shared more public clonotypes (under 3,000) than newly diagnosed patients did (more than 900). Persistent disease showed preferential use of TRBV28, TRBJ1-2 and TRBJ2-5, whereas newly diagnosed disease favored TRBV20-1 and TRBJ2-1.

The receptor library was made with multiplex PCR. The data were produced on an Illumina HiSeq 4000. CDR3 regions were amplified by Arm-PCR with iRepertoire HTBI primers to construct TCR beta libraries. Before sequencing, the PCR products went through gel purification. Concerning the study's data processing: Across samples, roughly 60 TRBV and 12 to 15 TRBJ segments were identified and used for gene usage analysis of CDR3 amino acid clonotypes. COPE and FqMerger were used to merge filtered high-quality paired reads into contigs. BLAST was used to align contigs to IMGT TRBV, TRBD and TRBJ reference genes, with CDR3 defined following IMGT. Any clonotype with a frequency above 0.1% was classified as a highly expanded clone. Shannon entropy served as the measure of repertoire diversity, while the Gini coefficient captured V-J evenness. A clonotype was considered public if more than one individual shared it. Clones were called with MiXCR by TCRdb after fastp trimmed the public reads at Q25, and only in-frame beta chains were retained. Rows with one shared CDR3 protein collapse into an entry with the most common genes and DNA. These V and J calls originate from TCRdb's pipeline instead of the authors' own analysis. The sample data list a few hundred thousand distinct CDR3 sequences, and about 15% of these were observed just once. The ten most abundant clones make up about 25% of the sample.

Including cysteine and phenylalanine, the CDR3 has 11 amino acids. Only the CDR3 part of the read is kept: 33 bases, read in frame from the first base. The trim is 7 bases for V and 6 bases for J, with a gap of 9 bases between the germline ends. CDR1 MGHRA and CDR2 YSYEKL are derived from the germline V gene. The sample's time point label, decoded: newly diagnosed GD, antithyroid drugs for less than 3 months. RNA was extracted from PBMCs in TRIzol for both TCR sequencing and RNA sequencing. Graves' disease was diagnosed according to American Thyroid Association guidelines. Recruitment of patients was carried out at an endocrinology department in Xi'an, China. Each patient gave about 9.1 milliliters of peripheral blood, collected in an EDTA anticoagulant tube. Ficoll Paque Plus density gradient separation was used to isolate PBMCs, and no further T cell sorting was done. An Agilent 2100 Bioanalyzer and agarose gel were used to assess RNA quality, and a NanoDrop 2000 was used to measure RNA concentration.

The data were also submitted as part of a second study, on T cells in Graves' hyperthyroidism and ophthalmopathy. The second study, in turn, reports: Graves' hyperthyroidism was defined as stable when no progression to ophthalmopathy occurred over 18 months of follow-up. Hyperthyroidism patients were newly diagnosed, with disease duration under 2 months, and aged 18 to 65 years. The study excluded patients with uncontrolled infections, other autoimmune diseases, pregnancy or lactation. Diagnoses were established on the basis of clinical symptoms, serum thyroxine and TRAb, thyroid ultrasound, and orbital computed tomography. For the first round of RT-PCR on the TCR CDR3, the HTBI primer set was used together with the Qiagen OneStep RT-PCR kit. Most expanded thyroid clonotypes (frequency above 0.001) were also detected in blood, suggesting blood repertoires may reflect thyroid immune responses. A 13 V-J signature model separated ophthalmopathy from stable hyperthyroidism, with nearly 90% sensitivity and about 81% specificity in cross-validation and 80%/75% in testing. In validation, progression to ophthalmopathy was predicted by the model with almost 71% sensitivity and 72% to 85% specificity, a median of around 5.9 months before onset. To identify TCR V-J signatures that set the groups apart, the researchers used a discovery cohort of 100 patients, made up of some 41 with Graves' ophthalmopathy and about 55 with stable Graves' hyperthyroidism. Whether ophthalmopathy could be predicted prospectively was tested in an independent validation cohort made up of roughly 20 hyperthyroidism patients plus 17 patients who later progressed to ophthalmopathy. The 80 to 100 discovery patients were randomly divided into training and test sets at a 7:3 ratio. In several Graves' hyperthyroidism patients, the study also compared T-cell repertoires from thyroid tissue with T-cell repertoires from blood. Following sampling, methimazole starting at 30 mg daily was given to hyperthyroidism patients, and high-dose intravenous methylprednisolone was given to ophthalmopathy patients. The libraries were constructed in a second round of multiplex PCR and then size-selected and purified. The libraries were sequenced on an Illumina HiSeq2000 using paired-end 100 bp reads. SOAPnuke was used to process the raw data, with reads discarded if the reads contained adapters or uncalled bases, had a mean Phred below 15, or lacked an exact constant-primer or identifier match. COPE v1.2.5 was used to merge the high-quality paired reads, and each unique nucleotide sequence was defined as a clonotype. MiTCR v1.1 was used to align the clonotypes against IMGT TRBV, TRBD and TRBJ reference segments. The analysis was restricted to V-J combinations with a frequency above 0.0001, which together covered 98% to 99.2% of the repertoires. The TCS score was defined as the ratio of F50 (clonal expansion) to E x V (chaos), calculated using BLOSUM62-based TCRdist between CDR3 peptides within each V-J. Welch's t-statistics and random forest reduced roughly 540 V-J features to about 13, which were used in a naive Bayes classifier (R e1071). No statistical method was used to fix the sample size in advance, and group allocation was not hidden from the investigators. TCR Vbeta CDR3 sequencing of 140 or so peripheral blood samples (about 45 ophthalmopathy, 70 to 85 hyperthyroidism and roughly 17 progressor patients) is reported in the paper.

This clonotype originated in a woman between 18 and 29 years old with Graves disease. Donor details come from another sample of the same person, matched by shared clones. Sequenced here: peripheral blood mononuclear cells (PBMCs), sampled at new diagnosis, from a patient treated with antithyroid drugs. The chain links TRBV4-1 with TRBJ1-2; possibly the D gene is TRBD1, per 5 matching bases. The CDR3 protein: CASNGGNGYTF. The sequenced DNA: TGCGCCAGCAACGGGGGAAATGGCTACACCTTC.